This TCR beta chain was identified in a study of regulatory T cells in long-lasting Graves disease. Study in general: Recently diagnosed Graves' patients had received antithyroid drugs for under 3 months.

This CDR3 is 12 amino acids long. Trimming cost V 3 bases and J 9 bases, with 9 bases left between them. Described time point: newly diagnosed GD, antithyroid drugs for less than 3 months. There was RNA extracted from PBMCs, and the TCR library was made from it. About 10 milliliters of peripheral blood were taken and placed in EDTA tubes. Arm-PCR of CDR3 regions and iRepertoire HTBI primers were used to build TCR beta libraries. TCRdb itself ran the multiplex PCR reads through MiXCR, one entry per CDR3 protein. The sample includes 680,000 or so distinct CDR3 sequences, 15% to 20% seen only once; the top ten take about 20%. The same sample was also studied in work on T cells in Graves' hyperthyroidism and ophthalmopathy. That work adds: In validation, the model predicted ophthalmopathy. These predictions came a median approximately six months before onset.

The material sequenced was peripheral blood mononuclear cells (PBMCs), taken at new diagnosis, from a patient treated with antithyroid drugs. This receptor was obtained from a woman aged 25-40 years with Graves disease. J is TRBJ2-1 and V is TRBV12-3 or TRBV12-4; the D gene is possibly TRBD1 (6 bases). The DNA for the CDR3 is TGTGCCAGCAGTTTCAGGGGAAGTGAGCAGTTCTTC. Amino acids: CASSFRGSEQFF.